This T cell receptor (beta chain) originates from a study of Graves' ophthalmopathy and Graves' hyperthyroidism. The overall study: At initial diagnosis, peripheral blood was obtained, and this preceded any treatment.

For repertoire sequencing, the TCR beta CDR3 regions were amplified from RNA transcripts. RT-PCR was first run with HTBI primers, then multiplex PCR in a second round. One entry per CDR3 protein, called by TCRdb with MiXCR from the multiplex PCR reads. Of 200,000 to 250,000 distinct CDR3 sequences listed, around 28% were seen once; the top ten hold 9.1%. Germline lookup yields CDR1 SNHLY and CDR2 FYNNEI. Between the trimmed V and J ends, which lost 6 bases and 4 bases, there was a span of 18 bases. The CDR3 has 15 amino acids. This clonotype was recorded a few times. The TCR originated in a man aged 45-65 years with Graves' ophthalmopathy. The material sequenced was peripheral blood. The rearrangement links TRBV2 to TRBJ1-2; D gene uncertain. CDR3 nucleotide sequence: TGTGCCAGCAGGAGGACGGTTGAAAAAACCTATGGCTACACCTTC. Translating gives CASRRTVEKTYGYTF.